These 3 T cell receptor beta chains were all obtained from the same sample, sequenced in a study of PD-L1 blockade in urothelial cancer. Sequenced by immunoSEQ multiplex PCR; TCRdb stores in-frame clones only, minus some. The table shows around 80,000 clones, with approximately 86% occurring only once. The sample consisted of PBMCs, taken around atezolizumab (anti-PD-L1) treatment. These receptors originate from a woman aged 65 to 85 with urothelial cancer.

This clone has just a few counts. This chain uses TRBV18 with TRBJ1-1; no definite D call. V was pared by 0 bases and J by 0 bases, with 5 bases between. Per germline, CDR1 KGHSH and CDR2 LQKENI. The CDR3 runs to 14 residues. The CDR3 region has the DNA TGTGCCAGCTCACCACCATCCGTGAACACTGAAGCTTTCTTT. Its translation: CASSPPSVNTEAFF.

Points on this clone: The same CDR3 is also encoded by other DNA sequences in this sample. CDR3 loop: CASSLAGYNSPLHF. The CDR3 DNA reads TGTGCCAGCAGCTTGGCGGGTTATAATTCACCCCTCCACTTT. V is TRBV5-6 and J is TRBJ1-6; D gene ambiguous. This CDR3 is built from 14 residues. Trimming took off 0 bases at V and 4 bases at J, with 5 bases between the two ends. Germline CDR1 and CDR2: SGHDT and YYEEEE.

The V and J genes are TRBV11-2 and TRBJ2-7; no firm D call. Trimming shortened V by 1 base and J by 4 bases, and 11 bases separated the two germline ends. Germline CDR1 is SGHAT and CDR2 is FQNNGV. CDR3 length equals 14 residues. The DNA for the CDR3 is TGTGCCAGCAGCTTAGGTCTAGTTATGTACGAGCAGTACTTC. As protein: CASSLGLVMYEQYF.